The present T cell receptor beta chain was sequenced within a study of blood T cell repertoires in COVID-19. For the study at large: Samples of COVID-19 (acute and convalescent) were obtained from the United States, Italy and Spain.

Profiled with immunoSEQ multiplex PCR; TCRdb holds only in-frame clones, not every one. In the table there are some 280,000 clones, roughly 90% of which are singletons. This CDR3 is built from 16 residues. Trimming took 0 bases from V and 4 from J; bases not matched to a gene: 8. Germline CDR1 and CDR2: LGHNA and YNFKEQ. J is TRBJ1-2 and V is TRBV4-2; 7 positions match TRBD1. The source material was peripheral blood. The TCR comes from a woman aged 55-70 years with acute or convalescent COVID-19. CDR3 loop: CASSQEEGALLYGYTF. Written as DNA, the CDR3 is TGTGCCAGCAGCCAAGAGGAGGGGGCCCTCCTCTATGGCTACACCTTC.